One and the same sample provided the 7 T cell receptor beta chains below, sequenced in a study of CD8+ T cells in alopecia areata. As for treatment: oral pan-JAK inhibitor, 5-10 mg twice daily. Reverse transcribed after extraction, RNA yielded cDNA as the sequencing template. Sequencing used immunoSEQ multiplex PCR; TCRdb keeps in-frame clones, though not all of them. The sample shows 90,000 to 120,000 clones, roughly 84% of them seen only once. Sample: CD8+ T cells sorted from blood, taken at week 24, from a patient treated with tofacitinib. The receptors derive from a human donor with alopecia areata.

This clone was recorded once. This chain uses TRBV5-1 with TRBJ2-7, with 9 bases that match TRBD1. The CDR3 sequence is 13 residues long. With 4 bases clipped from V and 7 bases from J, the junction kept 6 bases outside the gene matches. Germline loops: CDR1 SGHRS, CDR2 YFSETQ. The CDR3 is CASSQGQGWEQYF. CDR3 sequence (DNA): TGCGCCAGCAGCCAGGGACAGGGTTGGGAGCAGTACTTC.

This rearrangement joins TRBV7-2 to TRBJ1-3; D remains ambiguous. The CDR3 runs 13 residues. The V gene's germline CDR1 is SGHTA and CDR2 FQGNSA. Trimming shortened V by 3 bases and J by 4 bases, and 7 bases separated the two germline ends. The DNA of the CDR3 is TGTGCCAGCAGCTTCGGTGGGGGAAACACCATATATTTT. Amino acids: CASSFGGGNTIYF.

The CDR3 DNA sequence: TGTGCCAGCAGCTTATTCGCCAGGGGGAACGAGCAGTACTTC. Protein sequence: CASSLFARGNEQYF. The chain uses TRBV7-8 and TRBJ2-7; 7 bases align to TRBD1. Germline values: CDR1 SGHVS, CDR2 FQNEAQ. The CDR3 covers 14 residues. Trimming cost V 2 bases and J 5 bases; bases outside gene matches: 6.

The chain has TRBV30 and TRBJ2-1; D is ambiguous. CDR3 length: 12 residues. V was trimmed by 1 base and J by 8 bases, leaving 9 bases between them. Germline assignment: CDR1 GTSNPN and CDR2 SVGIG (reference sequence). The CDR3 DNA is TGTGCCTGGAGTGCGCAGGACGATGAGCAGTTCTTC. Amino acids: CAWSAQDDEQFF.

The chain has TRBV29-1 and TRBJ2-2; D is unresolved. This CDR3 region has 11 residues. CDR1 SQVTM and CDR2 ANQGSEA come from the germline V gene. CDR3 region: CSIIEAGELFF. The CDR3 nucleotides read TGCAGTATAATAGAAGCCGGGGAGCTGTTTTTT.

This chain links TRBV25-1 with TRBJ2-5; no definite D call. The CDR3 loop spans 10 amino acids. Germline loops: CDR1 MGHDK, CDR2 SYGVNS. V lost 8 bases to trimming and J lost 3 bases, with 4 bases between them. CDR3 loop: CASREETQYF. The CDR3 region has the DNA TGTGCCAGCCGGGAAGAGACCCAGTACTTC. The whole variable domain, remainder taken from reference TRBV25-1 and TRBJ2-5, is EADIYQTPRYLVIGTGKKITLECSQTMGHDKMYWYQQDPGMELHLIHYSYGVNSTEKGDLSSESTVSRIRTEHFPLTLESARPSHTSQYLCASREETQYFGPGTRLLVL.

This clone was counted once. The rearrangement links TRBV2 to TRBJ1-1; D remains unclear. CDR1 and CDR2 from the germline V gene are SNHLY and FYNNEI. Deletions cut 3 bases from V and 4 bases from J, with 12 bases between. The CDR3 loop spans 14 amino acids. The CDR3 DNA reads TGTGCCAGCAGTGATGCTAATGAAATCACTGAAGCTTTCTTT. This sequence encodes CASSDANEITEAFF.